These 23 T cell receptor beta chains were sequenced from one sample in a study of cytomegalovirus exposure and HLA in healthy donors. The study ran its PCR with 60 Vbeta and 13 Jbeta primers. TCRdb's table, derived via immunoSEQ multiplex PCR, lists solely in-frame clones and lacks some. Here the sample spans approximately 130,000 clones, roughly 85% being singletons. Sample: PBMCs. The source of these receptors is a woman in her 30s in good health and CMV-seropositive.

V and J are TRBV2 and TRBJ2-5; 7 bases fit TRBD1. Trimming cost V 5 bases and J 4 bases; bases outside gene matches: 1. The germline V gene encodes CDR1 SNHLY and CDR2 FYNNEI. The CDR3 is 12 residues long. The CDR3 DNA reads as TGTGCCAGCAGTAACAGGGGAGAGACCCAGTACTTC. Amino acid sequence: CASSNRGETQYF.

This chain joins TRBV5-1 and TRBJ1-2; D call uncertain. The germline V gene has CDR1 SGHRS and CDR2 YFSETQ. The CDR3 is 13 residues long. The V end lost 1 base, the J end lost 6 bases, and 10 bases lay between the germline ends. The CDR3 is CASSLMGRDGYTF. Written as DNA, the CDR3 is TGCGCCAGCAGCTTGATGGGGAGGGATGGCTACACCTTC.

Written as DNA, the CDR3 is TGTGCCAGCAGTTTATTAATAAACATTCAGTACTTC. It specifies CASSLLINIQYF. V and J are TRBV28 and TRBJ2-4; no reliable D call. CDR3 size: 12 residues. V was shortened by 1 base and J by 6 bases, with 4 bases between the two germline ends. CDR1 and CDR2 (germline): MDHEN, SYDVKM.

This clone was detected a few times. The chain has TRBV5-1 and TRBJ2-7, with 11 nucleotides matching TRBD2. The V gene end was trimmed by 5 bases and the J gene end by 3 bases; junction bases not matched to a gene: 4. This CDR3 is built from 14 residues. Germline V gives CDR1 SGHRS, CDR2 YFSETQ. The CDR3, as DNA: TGCGCCAGCAGTCCCGGGACTAGCGGCTACGAGCAGTACTTC. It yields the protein CASSPGTSGYEQYF.

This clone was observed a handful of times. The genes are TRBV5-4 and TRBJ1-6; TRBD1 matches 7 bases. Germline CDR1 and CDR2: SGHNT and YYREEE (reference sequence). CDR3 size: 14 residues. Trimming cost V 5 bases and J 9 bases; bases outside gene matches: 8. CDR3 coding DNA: TGTGCCAGCAGTCCTCGACAGGGTAGTTCACCCCTCCACTTT. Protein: CASSPRQGSSPLHF.

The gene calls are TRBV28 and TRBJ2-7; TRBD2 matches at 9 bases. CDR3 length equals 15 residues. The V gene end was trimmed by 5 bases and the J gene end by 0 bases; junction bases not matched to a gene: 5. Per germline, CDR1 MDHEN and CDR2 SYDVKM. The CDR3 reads CASSPFSGSSYEQYF. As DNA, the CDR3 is TGTGCCAGCAGTCCCTTTAGCGGGAGCTCCTACGAGCAGTACTTC.

CDR3 coding DNA: TGTGCCAGCATGGAGACAGGGCTCTATGGCTACACCTTC. Protein: CASMETGLYGYTF. The chain joins TRBV2 to TRBJ1-2; TRBD1 agrees at 7 bases. The CDR3 length is 13 residues. The V gene end was trimmed by 7 bases and the J gene end by 4 bases; junction bases not matched to a gene: 6. Germline CDR1 and CDR2: SNHLY and FYNNEI.

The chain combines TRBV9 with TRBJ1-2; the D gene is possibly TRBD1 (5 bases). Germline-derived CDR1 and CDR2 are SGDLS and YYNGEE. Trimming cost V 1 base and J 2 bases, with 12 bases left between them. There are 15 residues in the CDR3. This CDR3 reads CASSVTSGGNYGYTF. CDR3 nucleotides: TGTGCCAGCAGCGTAACCAGTGGGGGGAACTATGGCTACACCTTC.

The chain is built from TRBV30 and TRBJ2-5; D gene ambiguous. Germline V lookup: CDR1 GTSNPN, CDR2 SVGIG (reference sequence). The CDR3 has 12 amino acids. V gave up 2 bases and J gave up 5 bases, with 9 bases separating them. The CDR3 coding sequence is TGTGCCTGGAGTTGGTCGGAGGAGACCCAGTACTTC. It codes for CAWSWSEETQYF.

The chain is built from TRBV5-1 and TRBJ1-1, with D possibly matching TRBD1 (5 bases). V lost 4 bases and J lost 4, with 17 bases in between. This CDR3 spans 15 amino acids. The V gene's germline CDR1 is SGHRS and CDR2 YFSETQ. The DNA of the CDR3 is TGCGCCAGCAGCAGCGGGTCCATGGGGGGCACTGAAGCTTTCTTT. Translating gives CASSSGSMGGTEAFF.

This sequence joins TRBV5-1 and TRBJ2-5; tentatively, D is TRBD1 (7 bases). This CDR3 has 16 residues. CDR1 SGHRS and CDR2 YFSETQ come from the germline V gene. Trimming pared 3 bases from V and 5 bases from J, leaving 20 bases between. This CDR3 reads CASSSEGTALRETQYF. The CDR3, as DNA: TGCGCCAGCAGCTCGGAGGGGACAGCCCTCCGTGAGACCCAGTACTTC.

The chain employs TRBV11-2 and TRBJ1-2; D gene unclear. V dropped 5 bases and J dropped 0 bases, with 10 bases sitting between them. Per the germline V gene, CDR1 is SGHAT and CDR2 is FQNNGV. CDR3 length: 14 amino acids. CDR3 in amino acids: CASSLGKANYGYTF. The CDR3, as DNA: TGTGCCAGCAGCCTGGGCAAAGCTAACTATGGCTACACCTTC.

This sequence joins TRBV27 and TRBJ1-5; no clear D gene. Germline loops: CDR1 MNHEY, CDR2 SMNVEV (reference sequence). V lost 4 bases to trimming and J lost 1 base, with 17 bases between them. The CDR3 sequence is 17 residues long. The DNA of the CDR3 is TGTGCCAGCAGTTACGACACGCCCGGGGTAAGCAATCAGCCCCAGCATTTT. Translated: CASSYDTPGVSNQPQHF.

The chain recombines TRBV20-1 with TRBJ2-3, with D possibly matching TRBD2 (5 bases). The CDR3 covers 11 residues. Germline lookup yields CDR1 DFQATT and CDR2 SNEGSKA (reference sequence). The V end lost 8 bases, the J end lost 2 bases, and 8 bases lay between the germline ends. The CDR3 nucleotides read TGCAGTATGACTAACACAGATACGCAGTATTTT. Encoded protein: CSMTNTDTQYF.

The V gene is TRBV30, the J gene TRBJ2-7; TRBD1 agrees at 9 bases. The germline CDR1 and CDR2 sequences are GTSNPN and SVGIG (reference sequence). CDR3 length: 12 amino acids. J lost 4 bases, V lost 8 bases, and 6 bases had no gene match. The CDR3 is CAHAQGAYEQYF. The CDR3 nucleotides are TGTGCCCACGCACAGGGGGCGTACGAGCAGTACTTC.

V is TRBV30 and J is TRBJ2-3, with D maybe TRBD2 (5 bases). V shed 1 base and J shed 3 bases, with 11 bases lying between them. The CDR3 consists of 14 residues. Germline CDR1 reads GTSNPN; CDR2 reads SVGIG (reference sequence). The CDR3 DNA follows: TGTGCCTGGAGTGATCTGGGGAGAACAGATACGCAGTATTTT. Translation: CAWSDLGRTDTQYF. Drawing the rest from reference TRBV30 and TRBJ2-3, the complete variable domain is SQTIHQWPATLVQPVGSPLSLECTVEGTSNPNLYWYRQAAGRGLQLLFYSVGIGQISSEVPQNLSASRPQDRQFILSSKKLLLSDSGFYLCAWSDLGRTDTQYFGPGTRLTVL.

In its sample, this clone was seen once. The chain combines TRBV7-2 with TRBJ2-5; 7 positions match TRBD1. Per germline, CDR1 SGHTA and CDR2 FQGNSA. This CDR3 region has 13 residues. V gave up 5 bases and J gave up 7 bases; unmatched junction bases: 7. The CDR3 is CASSPGTEATQYF. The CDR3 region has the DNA TGTGCCAGCAGCCCCGGGACAGAGGCGACCCAGTACTTC.

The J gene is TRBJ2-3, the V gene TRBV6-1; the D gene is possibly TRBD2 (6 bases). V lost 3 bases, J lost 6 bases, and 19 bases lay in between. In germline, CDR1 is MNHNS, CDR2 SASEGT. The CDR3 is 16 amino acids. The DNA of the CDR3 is TGTGCCAGCAGTGACAGGGCCCGAAGGAGGGGTGATACGCAGTATTTT. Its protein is CASSDRARRRGDTQYF.

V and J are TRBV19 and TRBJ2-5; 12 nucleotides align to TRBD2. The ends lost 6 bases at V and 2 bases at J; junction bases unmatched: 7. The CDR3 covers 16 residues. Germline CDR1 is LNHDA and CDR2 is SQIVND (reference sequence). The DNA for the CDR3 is TGTGCCAGTAGCCCCGGACTAGCGGGATCTCAAGAGACCCAGTACTTC. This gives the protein CASSPGLAGSQETQYF.

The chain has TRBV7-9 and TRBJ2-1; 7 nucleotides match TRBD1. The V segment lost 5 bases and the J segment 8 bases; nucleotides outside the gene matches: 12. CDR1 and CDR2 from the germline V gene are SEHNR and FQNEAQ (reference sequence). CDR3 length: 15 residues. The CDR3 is CASSPDRAGGDEQFF. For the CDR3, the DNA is TGTGCCAGCAGCCCCGACCGGGCAGGGGGAGATGAGCAGTTCTTC.

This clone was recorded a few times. The CDR3 sequence: CASSEMGRGGEKLFF. The CDR3 DNA follows: TGTGCCAGCAGTGAAATGGGCCGTGGCGGGGAAAAACTGTTTTTT. V and J are TRBV6-1 and TRBJ1-4; D unresolved. V was cut by 2 bases and J by 8 bases, with 15 bases left in between. The CDR3 extends over 15 amino acids. CDR1 and CDR2 from the germline V gene are MNHNS and SASEGT.

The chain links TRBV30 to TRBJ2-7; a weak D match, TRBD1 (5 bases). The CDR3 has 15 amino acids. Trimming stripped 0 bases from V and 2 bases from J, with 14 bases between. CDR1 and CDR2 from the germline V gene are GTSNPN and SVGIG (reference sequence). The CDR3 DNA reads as TGTGCCTGGAGTGTACTTTCAGGGCCTACCTACGAGCAGTACTTC. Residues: CAWSVLSGPTYEQYF.

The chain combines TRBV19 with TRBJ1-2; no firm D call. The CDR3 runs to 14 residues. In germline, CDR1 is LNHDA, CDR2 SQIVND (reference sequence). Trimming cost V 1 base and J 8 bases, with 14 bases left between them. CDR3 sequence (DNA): TGTGCCAGTAGTATAGGAGGAGGGTTGGAAGGCTACACCTTC. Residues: CASSIGGGLEGYTF.